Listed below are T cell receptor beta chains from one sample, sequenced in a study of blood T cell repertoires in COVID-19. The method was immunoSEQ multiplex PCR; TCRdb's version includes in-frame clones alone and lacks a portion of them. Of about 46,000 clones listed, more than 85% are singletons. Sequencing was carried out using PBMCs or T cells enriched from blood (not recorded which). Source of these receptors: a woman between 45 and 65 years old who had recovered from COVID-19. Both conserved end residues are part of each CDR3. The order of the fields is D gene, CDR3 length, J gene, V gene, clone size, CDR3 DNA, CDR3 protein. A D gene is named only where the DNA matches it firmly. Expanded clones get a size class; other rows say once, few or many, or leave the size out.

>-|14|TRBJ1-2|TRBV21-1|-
TGTGCCAGCAGCAAAGCGCCGGGGGTAGCTGGCTACACCTTC
CASSKAPGVAGYTF
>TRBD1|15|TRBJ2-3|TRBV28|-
TGTGCCAGCAGTTCCTCCGGGACAGTTGCAGATACGCAGTATTTT
CASSSSGTVADTQYF
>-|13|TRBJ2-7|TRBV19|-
TGTGCCAGTACTGACGGGGGTTCCTACGAGCAGTACTTC
CASTDGGSYEQYF
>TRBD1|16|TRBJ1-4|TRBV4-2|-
TGTGCCAGCAGCCAAGTCGGGACAGGGGATAATGAAAAACTGTTTTTT
CASSQVGTGDNEKLFF
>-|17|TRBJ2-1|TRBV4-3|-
TGCGCCAGCAGCCAAGATCACACCTACGAGGGTTACAATGAGCAGTTCTTC
CASSQDHTYEGYNEQFF
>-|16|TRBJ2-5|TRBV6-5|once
TGTGCCAGCAGTTACTCTACGCCAGGGGCCCAAGAGACCCAGTACTTC
CASSYSTPGAQETQYF
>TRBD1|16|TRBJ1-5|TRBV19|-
TGTGCCAGTAGGGTCGAGGGGGCAAGGGGGGCAGGGCCCCAGCATTTT
CASRVEGARGAGPQHF
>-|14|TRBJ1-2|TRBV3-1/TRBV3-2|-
TGTGCCAGCAGCCAATCGGGTCTTCGAGGTGGCTACACCTTC
CASSQSGLRGGYTF
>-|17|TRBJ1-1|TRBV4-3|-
TGCGCCAGCAGCCAGGCTACAGGGATATTTGTAGGCACTGAAGCTTTCTTT
CASSQATGIFVGTEAFF
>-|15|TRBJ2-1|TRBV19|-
TGTGCCAGTAGTATAGGGCCAGGGGCCTACAATGAGCAGTTCTTC
CASSIGPGAYNEQFF
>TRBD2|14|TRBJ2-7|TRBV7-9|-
TGTGCCAGCAGCTCTAGCGGGAGTAGTTACGAGCAGTACTTC
CASSSSGSSYEQYF
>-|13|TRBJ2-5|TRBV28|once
TGTGCCAGCAGGCGAGCAGGAGGAGAGACCCAGTACTTC
CASRRAGGETQYF
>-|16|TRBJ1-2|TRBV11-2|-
TGTGCCAGCAGCTTAGATTGGGAACAGGATAACTATGGCTACACCTTC
CASSLDWEQDNYGYTF
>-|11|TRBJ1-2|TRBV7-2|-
TGTGCCAGCAGCTTAAACAGGGCCAACACCTTC
CASSLNRANTF
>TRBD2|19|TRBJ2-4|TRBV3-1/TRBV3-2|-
TGTGCCAGCAGCCAAGACTTGTGGCTAGCGGGCGCCCCCAAAAACATTCAGTACTTC
CASSQDLWLAGAPKNIQYF
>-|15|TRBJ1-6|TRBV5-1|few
TGCGCCAGCAGCTTATCAGGGGATGAGAATTCACCCCTCCACTTT
CASSLSGDENSPLHF
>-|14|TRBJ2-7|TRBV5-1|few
TGCGCCAGCAGCTTGGGGACACGGATCGACGAGCAGTACTTC
CASSLGTRIDEQYF
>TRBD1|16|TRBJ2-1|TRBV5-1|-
TGCGCCAGCAGCCCCGGACAGGAGCCCGTTTCGGGAGAGCAGTTCTTC
CASSPGQEPVSGEQFF
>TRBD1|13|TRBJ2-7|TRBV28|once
TGTGCCAGCAGCACAGGGGACCCCTACGAGCAGTACTTC
CASSTGDPYEQYF
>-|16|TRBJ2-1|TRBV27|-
TGTGCCAGCAGTTCGGAGCCCTGGAGGGGATACAATGAGCAGTTCTTC
CASSSEPWRGYNEQFF
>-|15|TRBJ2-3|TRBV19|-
TGTGCCAGTAGTATAGTCGGGGGACCCACAGATACGCAGTATTTT
CASSIVGGPTDTQYF
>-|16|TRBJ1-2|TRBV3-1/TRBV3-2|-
TGTGCCAGCAGCCAATCTGCAGGGTCCCCTGCTACTGGATACACCTTC
CASSQSAGSPATGYTF
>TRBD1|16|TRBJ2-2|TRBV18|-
TGTGCCAGCTCAAAAAATGACAGGGCGAACACCGGGGAGCTGTTTTTT
CASSKNDRANTGELFF
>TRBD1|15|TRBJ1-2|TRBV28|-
TGTGCCCTAGGGGGCGACAGGGGGAAGATTTATGGCTACACCTTC
CALGGDRGKIYGYTF
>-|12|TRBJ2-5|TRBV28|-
TGTGCCAGCAGTGCGGGACAAGAGACCCAGTACTTC
CASSAGQETQYF
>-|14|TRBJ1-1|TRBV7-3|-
TGTGCCAGCAGCCCGGGGGGCGTCCTCTCGAACGCTTTCTTT
CASSPGGVLSNAFF
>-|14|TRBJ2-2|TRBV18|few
TGTGCCAGCTCACAGACCAGGGAAACCGGGGAGCTGTTTTTT
CASSQTRETGELFF
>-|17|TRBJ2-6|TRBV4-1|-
TGCGCCAGCAGCCAAGGCGCTCCGCGCTCTGGGGCCAACGTCCTGACTTTC
CASSQGAPRSGANVLTF
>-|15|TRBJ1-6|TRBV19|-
TGTGCCAGTAGTACCCCGGGACTGATAAATTCACCCCTCCACTTT
CASSTPGLINSPLHF
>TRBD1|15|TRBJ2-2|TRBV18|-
TGTGCCAGCTCCGAGGGACAGGGGGTCGCCGGGGAGCTGTTTTTT
CASSEGQGVAGELFF
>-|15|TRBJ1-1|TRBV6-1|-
TGTGCCAGCAGTGAATATACAGCACAGAGCACTGAAGCTTTCTTT
CASSEYTAQSTEAFF
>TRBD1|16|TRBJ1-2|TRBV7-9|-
TGTGCCAGCAGTACTCTAACCCCACCCGAGGGGGCTGGCTACACCTTC
CASSTLTPPEGAGYTF
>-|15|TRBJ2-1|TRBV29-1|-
TGCAGCGTTGATAGGATGGCTTCCCGGGGCAATGAGCAGTTCTTC
CSVDRMASRGNEQFF
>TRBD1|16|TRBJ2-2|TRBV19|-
TGTGCCAGTAGTACCACCGGGACAGGGCTCACCGGGGAGCTGTTTTTT
CASSTTGTGLTGELFF
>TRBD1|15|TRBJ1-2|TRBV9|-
TGTGCCAGCAGCGCCCGGACAGGGGCTAACTATGGCTACACCTTC
CASSARTGANYGYTF
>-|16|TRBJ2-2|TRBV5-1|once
TGCGCCAGCAGCTTGGAGTCCCAGGGGAACACCGGGGAGCTGTTTTTT
CASSLESQGNTGELFF
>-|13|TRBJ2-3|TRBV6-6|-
TGTGCCAGCCAGGAGGGACAGACAGATACGCAGTATTTT
CASQEGQTDTQYF
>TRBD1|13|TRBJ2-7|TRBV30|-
TGTGCCTGGGTCCGACAGGGGCTGTACGAGCAGTACTTC
CAWVRQGLYEQYF
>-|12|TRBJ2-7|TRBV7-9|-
TGTGCCAGCAGCCCAACGGTACTCGAGCAGTACTTC
CASSPTVLEQYF
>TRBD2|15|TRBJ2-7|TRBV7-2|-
TGTGCCAGCAGCTTAAGGCGGGAGATATTCAACGAGCAGTACTTC
CASSLRREIFNEQYF
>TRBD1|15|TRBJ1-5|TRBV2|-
TGTGCCAGCAGTGTTGGCAGGGGGCAAGCTCAGCCCCAGCATTTT
CASSVGRGQAQPQHF
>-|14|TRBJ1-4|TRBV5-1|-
TGCGCCAGCAGCTCCCAGGGGCTTAATGAAAAACTGTTTTTT
CASSSQGLNEKLFF
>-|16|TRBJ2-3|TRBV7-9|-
TGTGCCAGCACGTCTCGGGTTTGGCGGATCACAGATACGCAGTATTTT
CASTSRVWRITDTQYF
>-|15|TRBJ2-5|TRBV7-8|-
TGTGCCAGCACCCTCCCCTCAGGGTTCCAAGAGACCCAGTACTTC
CASTLPSGFQETQYF
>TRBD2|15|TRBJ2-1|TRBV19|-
TGTGCCAGTAGCCGACTAGCGGGTTTCTACAATGAGCAGTTCTTC
CASSRLAGFYNEQFF
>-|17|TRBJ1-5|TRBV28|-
TGTGCCAGCAGTTTAAATCTGGAGACCTATAGCAATCAGCCCCAGCATTTT
CASSLNLETYSNQPQHF
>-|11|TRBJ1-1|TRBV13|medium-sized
TGTGCCAGCAGCGCCGAACAGGAAGCTTTCTTT
CASSAEQEAFF
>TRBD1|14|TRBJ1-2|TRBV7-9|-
TGTGCCAGCAGCTTTGGGACAGGCTACTATGGCTACACCTTC
CASSFGTGYYGYTF
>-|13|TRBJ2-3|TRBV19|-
TGTGCCAGTAGGGACAGCCGCGCGGATACGCAGTATTTT
CASRDSRADTQYF
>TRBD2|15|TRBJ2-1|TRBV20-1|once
TGCAGTGCTAGTTACCCGGGACTAGGGATCCATGAGCAGTTCTTC
CSASYPGLGIHEQFF
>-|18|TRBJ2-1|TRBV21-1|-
TGTGCCAGCAGCGAAACCGCCTCCAGGGGGAAGTCCTACAATGAGCAGTTCTTC
CASSETASRGKSYNEQFF
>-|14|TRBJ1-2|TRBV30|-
TGTGCTGCGGCCCTCACGATCAGCGCCTATGGCTACACCTTC
CAAALTISAYGYTF
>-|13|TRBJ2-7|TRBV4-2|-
TGTGCCAGCAGCCAAGATCTCCTCTACGAGCAGTACTTC
CASSQDLLYEQYF
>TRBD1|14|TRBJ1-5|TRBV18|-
TGTGCCAGCACCTATACCAGGGGGGATCAGCCCCAGCATTTT
CASTYTRGDQPQHF
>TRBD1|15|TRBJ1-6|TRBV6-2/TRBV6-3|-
TGTGCCAGCAGTAGACAGGGGGCCCGGCTTTCACCCCTCCACTTT
CASSRQGARLSPLHF
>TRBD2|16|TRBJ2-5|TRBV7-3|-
TGTGCCAGCAGCCCGGGACTAGCGGGGTACCAAGAGACCCAGTACTTC
CASSPGLAGYQETQYF
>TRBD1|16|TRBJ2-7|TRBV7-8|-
TGTGCCAGCAGCTCAATAACCGGGACAGGGTTCAACGAGCAGTACTTC
CASSSITGTGFNEQYF
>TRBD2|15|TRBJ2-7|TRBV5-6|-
TGTGCCAGCAGCTTTTGGGGACTAGAGAGGCTCGAGCAGTACTTC
CASSFWGLERLEQYF
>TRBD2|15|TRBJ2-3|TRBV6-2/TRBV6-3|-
TGTGCCAGCAGTTACGGCGGGGGGGCCCAAGATACGCAGTATTTT
CASSYGGGAQDTQYF
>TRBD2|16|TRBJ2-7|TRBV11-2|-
TGTGCCAGCAATACAGGGGCTAGCGGGAGCAGGTACGAGCAGTACTTC
CASNTGASGSRYEQYF